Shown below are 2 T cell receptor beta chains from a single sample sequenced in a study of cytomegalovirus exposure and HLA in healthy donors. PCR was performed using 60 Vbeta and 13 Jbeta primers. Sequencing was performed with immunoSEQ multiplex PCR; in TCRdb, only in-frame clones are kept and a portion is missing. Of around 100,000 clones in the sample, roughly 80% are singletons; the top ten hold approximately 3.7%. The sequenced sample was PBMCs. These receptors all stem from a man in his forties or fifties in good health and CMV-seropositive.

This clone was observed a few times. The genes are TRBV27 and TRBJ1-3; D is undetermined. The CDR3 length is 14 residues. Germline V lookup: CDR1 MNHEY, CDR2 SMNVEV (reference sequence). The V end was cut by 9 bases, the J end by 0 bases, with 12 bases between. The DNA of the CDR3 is TGTGCCAGTCAGGCCACCTCCTCTGGAAACACCATATATTTT. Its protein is CASQATSSGNTIYF.

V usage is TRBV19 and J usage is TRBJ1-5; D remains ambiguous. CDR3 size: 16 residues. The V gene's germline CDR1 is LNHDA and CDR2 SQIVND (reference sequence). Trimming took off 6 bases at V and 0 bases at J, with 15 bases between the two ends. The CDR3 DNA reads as TGTGCCAGTAGCACAACAGCCGGGGTTAGCAATCAGCCCCAGCATTTT. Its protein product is CASSTTAGVSNQPQHF.